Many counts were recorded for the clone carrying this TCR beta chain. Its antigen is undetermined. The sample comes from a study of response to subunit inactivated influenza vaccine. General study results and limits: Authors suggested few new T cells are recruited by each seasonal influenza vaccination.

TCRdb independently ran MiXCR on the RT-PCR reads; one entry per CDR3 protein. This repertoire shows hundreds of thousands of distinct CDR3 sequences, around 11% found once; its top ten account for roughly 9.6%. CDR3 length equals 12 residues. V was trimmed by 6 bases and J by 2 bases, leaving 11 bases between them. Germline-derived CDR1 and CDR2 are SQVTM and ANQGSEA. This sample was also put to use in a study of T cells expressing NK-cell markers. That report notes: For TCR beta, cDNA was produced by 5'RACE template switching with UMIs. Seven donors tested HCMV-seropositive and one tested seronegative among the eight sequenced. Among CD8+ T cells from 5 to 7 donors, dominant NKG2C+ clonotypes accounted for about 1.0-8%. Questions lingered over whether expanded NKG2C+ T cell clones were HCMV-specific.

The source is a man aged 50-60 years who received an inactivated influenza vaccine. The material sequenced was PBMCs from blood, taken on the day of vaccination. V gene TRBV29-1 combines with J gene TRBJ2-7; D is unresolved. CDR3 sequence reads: CSVRTATYEQYF. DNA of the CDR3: TGCAGCGTCCGGACCGCAACCTACGAGCAGTACTTC.